A selection of T cell receptor beta chains follows, all from one sample in a study of shared T cell receptors in the human thymus. Sequencing used immunoSEQ multiplex PCR; TCRdb keeps in-frame clones, though not all of them. The sample contains under 450,000 clones, roughly 94% of which appear only once. The sample taken for sequencing was thymocytes. The receptors come from a human donor. Each CDR3 is given with its conserved first and last residue. The order of the fields is V gene, J gene, clone size, D gene, CDR3 DNA, CDR3 protein. The D gene is left open where the match is weak. Only some rows state a clone size, as once, few, many or a class for expanded clones.

V gene: TRBV2; J gene: TRBJ2-3; clone size: NA; D gene: TRBD2; CDR3 DNA: TGTGCCAGCAGTTCGACTAGCGGGGGCACAGATACGCAGTATTTT; CDR3 protein: CASSSTSGGTDTQYF
V gene: TRBV27; J gene: TRBJ1-1; clone size: few; D gene: TRBD1; CDR3 DNA: TGTGCCAGCAGTACAGACGGACAGGGAGGGACTGAAGCTTTCTTT; CDR3 protein: CASSTDGQGGTEAFF
V gene: TRBV2; J gene: TRBJ2-1; clone size: NA; D gene: NA; CDR3 DNA: TGTGCCAAAGACGAGGAGGCCCACTACAATGAGCAGTTCTTC; CDR3 protein: CAKDEEAHYNEQFF
V gene: TRBV5-4; J gene: TRBJ2-7; clone size: NA; D gene: NA; CDR3 DNA: TGTGCCAGCAGCTTGGGGACAGAAAGCGGGACCTCCTACGAGCAGTACTTC; CDR3 protein: CASSLGTESGTSYEQYF
V gene: TRBV5-1; J gene: TRBJ1-1; clone size: NA; D gene: TRBD1; CDR3 DNA: TGCGCCAGCAGCTCCGGGACAGCTGAATTCGGGAACACTGAAGCTTTCTTT; CDR3 protein: CASSSGTAEFGNTEAFF
V gene: TRBV5-1; J gene: TRBJ2-1; clone size: once; D gene: TRBD2; CDR3 DNA: TGCGCCAGCAGCTTCCGGACTAGCGGGAGAAATGAGCAGTTCTTC; CDR3 protein: CASSFRTSGRNEQFF
V gene: TRBV5-4; J gene: TRBJ2-1; clone size: NA; D gene: TRBD2; CDR3 DNA: TGTGCCAGCAGCTTGGGGTCTCTAGCGGGAGTATCCAATGAGCAGTTCTTC; CDR3 protein: CASSLGSLAGVSNEQFF
V gene: TRBV28; J gene: TRBJ1-5; clone size: NA; D gene: TRBD1; CDR3 DNA: TGTGCCAGCAGTTTAGTTCGGGACAGGGTGAAACAGCCCCAGCATTTT; CDR3 protein: CASSLVRDRVKQPQHF
V gene: TRBV10-2; J gene: TRBJ2-5; clone size: NA; D gene: NA; CDR3 DNA: TGCGCCACCACCGTTGCTATGGGGGGCGTTGGGTACCAAGAGACCCAGTACTTC; CDR3 protein: CATTVAMGGVGYQETQYF
V gene: TRBV5-6; J gene: TRBJ2-7; clone size: NA; D gene: TRBD2; CDR3 DNA: TGTGCCAGCCACGGGAGCGGGAGGGCCCACGAGCAGTACTTC; CDR3 protein: CASHGSGRAHEQYF
V gene: TRBV30; J gene: TRBJ2-5; clone size: NA; D gene: TRBD2; CDR3 DNA: TGTGCCTGGAGGGGAGGGTTGGAGACCCAGTACTTC; CDR3 protein: CAWRGGLETQYF
V gene: TRBV14; J gene: TRBJ1-3; clone size: NA; D gene: TRBD1; CDR3 DNA: TGTGCCAGCAGCCAAGATAGGGGACAGGAAGGTCACACCATATATTTT; CDR3 protein: CASSQDRGQEGHTIYF
V gene: TRBV13; J gene: TRBJ2-3; clone size: NA; D gene: TRBD2; CDR3 DNA: TGTGCCAGCAGCTTAGCCCAACTAGCGGGGCACACAGATACGCAGTATTTT; CDR3 protein: CASSLAQLAGHTDTQYF
V gene: TRBV5-4; J gene: TRBJ2-2; clone size: NA; D gene: TRBD2; CDR3 DNA: TGTGCCAGCAGCCAGGGGACTAGCGGAGCCAACACCGGGGAGCTGTTTTTT; CDR3 protein: CASSQGTSGANTGELFF
V gene: TRBV7-8; J gene: TRBJ1-1; clone size: NA; D gene: NA; CDR3 DNA: TGTGCCAGCAGCCTTCGACACGTACCTCCGAACACTGAAGCTTTCTTT; CDR3 protein: CASSLRHVPPNTEAFF
V gene: TRBV29-1; J gene: TRBJ2-7; clone size: NA; D gene: TRBD2; CDR3 DNA: TGCAGCGCTGGGCCCTCTAGCGGCGACCCCTACGAGCAGTACTTC; CDR3 protein: CSAGPSSGDPYEQYF
V gene: TRBV11-3; J gene: TRBJ2-7; clone size: NA; D gene: NA; CDR3 DNA: TGTGCCAGCAGCGATAGGGGGGGAACCACCTACGAGCAGTACTTC; CDR3 protein: CASSDRGGTTYEQYF
V gene: TRBV6-1; J gene: TRBJ1-3; clone size: NA; D gene: TRBD1; CDR3 DNA: TGTGCCAGCAGTGTCCATAGGTCGGGACAGAGGTTTCGTAACACCATATATTTT; CDR3 protein: CASSVHRSGQRFRNTIYF
V gene: TRBV14; J gene: TRBJ2-7; clone size: few; D gene: TRBD1; CDR3 DNA: TGTGCCAGCAGCCTTGGACAGGGGAACTACGAGCAGTACTTC; CDR3 protein: CASSLGQGNYEQYF
V gene: TRBV7-9; J gene: TRBJ2-1; clone size: NA; D gene: NA; CDR3 DNA: TGTGCCAGCAGCCTCGACAGTATGGGGGCTAATGGTGAGCAGTTCTTC; CDR3 protein: CASSLDSMGANGEQFF
V gene: TRBV7-2; J gene: TRBJ2-2; clone size: NA; D gene: NA; CDR3 DNA: TGTGCCAGCAGCTTACGGACCGGGGAGCTGTTTTTT; CDR3 protein: CASSLRTGELFF
V gene: TRBV18; J gene: TRBJ1-2; clone size: NA; D gene: NA; CDR3 DNA: TGTGCCAGCTCACCGACAACTAACTATGGCTACACCTTC; CDR3 protein: CASSPTTNYGYTF
V gene: TRBV14; J gene: TRBJ2-2; clone size: once; D gene: NA; CDR3 DNA: TGTGCCAGCAGCCAAGATATTAGGTTGGAGGGGACCGGGGAGCTGTTTTTT; CDR3 protein: CASSQDIRLEGTGELFF
V gene: TRBV28; J gene: TRBJ2-1; clone size: NA; D gene: TRBD2; CDR3 DNA: TGTGCCAGCAGTCCCCTGGGACTAGCGGGAGGACCGCCCGTTGAGCAGTTCTTC; CDR3 protein: CASSPLGLAGGPPVEQFF
V gene: TRBV7-3; J gene: TRBJ2-3; clone size: NA; D gene: TRBD2; CDR3 DNA: TGTGCCAGCAGCCCCGGGACTAGCGGGATCACAGATACGCAGTATTTT; CDR3 protein: CASSPGTSGITDTQYF
V gene: TRBV28; J gene: TRBJ2-1; clone size: NA; D gene: TRBD2; CDR3 DNA: TGTGCCAGCAGTCCCTCGTTGACTAGCGGGAGTGCCAATGAGCAGTTCTTC; CDR3 protein: CASSPSLTSGSANEQFF
V gene: TRBV4-1; J gene: TRBJ1-2; clone size: NA; D gene: NA; CDR3 DNA: TGCGCCAGCAGCCAAGAGGAGGGTAATGGCTACACCTTC; CDR3 protein: CASSQEEGNGYTF
V gene: TRBV5-1; J gene: TRBJ2-3; clone size: NA; D gene: NA; CDR3 DNA: TGCGCCAGCAGCTTGACTAGAGTCACAGATACGCAGTATTTT; CDR3 protein: CASSLTRVTDTQYF
V gene: TRBV10-3; J gene: TRBJ2-5; clone size: NA; D gene: NA; CDR3 DNA: TGTGCCACCCAATCAAAGATCAGGGCGTCCTATTGGGAAGAGACCCAGTACTTC; CDR3 protein: CATQSKIRASYWEETQYF
V gene: TRBV15; J gene: TRBJ2-3; clone size: NA; D gene: TRBD1; CDR3 DNA: TGTGCCACCAGCAGAGAAGAGAGGCCAGGGGGCCAAGATACGCAGTATTTT; CDR3 protein: CATSREERPGGQDTQYF
V gene: TRBV7-9; J gene: TRBJ2-1; clone size: NA; D gene: TRBD2; CDR3 DNA: TGTGCCAGCAGCTTAGCACCAGGGGGAACTAGCGGGAGGGTAAATGAGCAGTTCTTC; CDR3 protein: CASSLAPGGTSGRVNEQFF
V gene: TRBV27; J gene: TRBJ1-6; clone size: NA; D gene: NA; CDR3 DNA: TGTGCCAGCAGTCCCCGGAGGCTACCTCACTATAATTCACCCCTCCACTTT; CDR3 protein: CASSPRRLPHYNSPLHF
V gene: TRBV7-2; J gene: TRBJ2-7; clone size: NA; D gene: NA; CDR3 DNA: TGTGCCAGCAGCAGCATGCCTTGCGGAACCTACGAGCAGTACTTC; CDR3 protein: CASSSMPCGTYEQYF
V gene: TRBV15; J gene: TRBJ1-5; clone size: NA; D gene: TRBD1; CDR3 DNA: TGTGCCACCAGCACCTCTCCAGGTGGAGGGGGCGACCAGCCCCAGCATTTT; CDR3 protein: CATSTSPGGGGDQPQHF
V gene: TRBV7-2; J gene: TRBJ2-4; clone size: NA; D gene: NA; CDR3 DNA: TGTGCCAGCAGCTTTGGAGCCAGGGGAGACATTCAGTACTTC; CDR3 protein: CASSFGARGDIQYF
V gene: TRBV6-6; J gene: TRBJ2-2; clone size: NA; D gene: TRBD1; CDR3 DNA: TGTGCCAGCACTCCGAACAGGGGTAACACCGGGGAGCTGTTTTTT; CDR3 protein: CASTPNRGNTGELFF
V gene: TRBV28; J gene: TRBJ1-5; clone size: once; D gene: TRBD1; CDR3 DNA: TGTGCCAGCAGTTCGGACAGGGATCAGCCCCAGCATTTT; CDR3 protein: CASSSDRDQPQHF
V gene: TRBV2; J gene: TRBJ2-7; clone size: NA; D gene: NA; CDR3 DNA: TGTGCCAGCAAAGGGAGGAGAAAATACGAGCAGTACTTC; CDR3 protein: CASKGRRKYEQYF
V gene: TRBV27; J gene: TRBJ2-1; clone size: NA; D gene: NA; CDR3 DNA: TGTGCCAGCAGTCCGTTTTGGGCTGACAATGAGCAGTTCTTC; CDR3 protein: CASSPFWADNEQFF
V gene: TRBV28; J gene: TRBJ2-1; clone size: NA; D gene: NA; CDR3 DNA: TGTGCCAGCAGTCCAGGACCCTTTGGGGGAAGCATTGAGCAGTTCTTC; CDR3 protein: CASSPGPFGGSIEQFF
V gene: TRBV30; J gene: TRBJ1-5; clone size: NA; D gene: TRBD1; CDR3 DNA: TGTGCCTGGATTTGGGAAGGACAGGGGGCACCCCAGCCCCAGCATTTT; CDR3 protein: CAWIWEGQGAPQPQHF
V gene: TRBV5-5; J gene: TRBJ1-1; clone size: NA; D gene: NA; CDR3 DNA: TGTGCCAGCAGCTGGGGGGAGAGGACTGAAGCTTTCTTT; CDR3 protein: CASSWGERTEAFF
V gene: TRBV4-1; J gene: TRBJ2-3; clone size: NA; D gene: TRBD2; CDR3 DNA: TGCGCCAGCAGCCAAGACCGGGACTACCCAATACTCACAGATACGCAGTATTTT; CDR3 protein: CASSQDRDYPILTDTQYF